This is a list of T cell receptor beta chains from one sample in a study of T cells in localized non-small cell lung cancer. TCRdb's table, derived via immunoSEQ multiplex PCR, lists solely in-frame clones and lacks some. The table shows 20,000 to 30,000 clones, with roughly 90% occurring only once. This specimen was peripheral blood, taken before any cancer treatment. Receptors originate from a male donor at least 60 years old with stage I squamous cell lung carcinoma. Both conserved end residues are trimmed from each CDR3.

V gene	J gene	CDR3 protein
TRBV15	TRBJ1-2	ATSRGNGMTGFMYGYT
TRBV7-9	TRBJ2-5	ASSPGEQETQY
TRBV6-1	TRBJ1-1	ASSDPGRSNTEAF
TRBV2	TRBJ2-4	ASRQGLAKNIQY
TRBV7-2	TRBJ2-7	ASSLDRVHSYEQY
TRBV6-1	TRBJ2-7	ASSEGQASSYEQY
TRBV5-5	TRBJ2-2	ASSYSSTGELF
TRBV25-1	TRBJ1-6	ASSVSGGHSYNSPLH
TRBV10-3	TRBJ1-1	AISGQGTEAF
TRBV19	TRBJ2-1	ASTRWTGGLNEQF
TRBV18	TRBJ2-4	ASSSDQGADIQY
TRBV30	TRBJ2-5	AWSVLREGGETQY
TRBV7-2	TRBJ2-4	ASSLGNGRGNIQY
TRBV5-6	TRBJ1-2	ASSFRYGYT
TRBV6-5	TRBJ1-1	ASSYSSSRAEAF
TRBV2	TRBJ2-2	ASSENHRELF
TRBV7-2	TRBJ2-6	ASSLASGAGANVLT
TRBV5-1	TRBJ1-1	ASSGQSGTEAF
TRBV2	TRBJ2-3	ASSEGDTQY
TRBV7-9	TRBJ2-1	ASTPIRGPSYNEQF
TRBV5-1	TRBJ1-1	ASSLQGDREAF
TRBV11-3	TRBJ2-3	ASSLGKGPQADTQY
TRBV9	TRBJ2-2	ASSTTKGGGELF
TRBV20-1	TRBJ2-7	SALTLYEQY
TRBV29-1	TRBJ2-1	SVTGGEQF
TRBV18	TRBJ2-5	ASSLEKTQY
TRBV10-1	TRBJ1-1	ASMPSGGAWTEAF
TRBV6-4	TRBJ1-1	ASSPEGNTEAF
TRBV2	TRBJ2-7	ASSRLAAFGEQY
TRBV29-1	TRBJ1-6	SVGERNSPLH
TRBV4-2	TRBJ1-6	ASSLASGSENSPLH
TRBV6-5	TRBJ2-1	ASSLDTGSYNEQF
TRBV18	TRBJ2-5	ASSPSREETQY
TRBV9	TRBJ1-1	ASSVLSGDTEAF
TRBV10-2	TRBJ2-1	ASSDSGASYNEQF
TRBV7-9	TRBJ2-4	ASSLYRKNIQY
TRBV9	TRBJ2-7	ASSVVAVSGEQY
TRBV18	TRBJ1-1	ASSRGTANTEAF
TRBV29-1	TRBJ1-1	SPHRGGTEAF
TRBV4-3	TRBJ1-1	ASSPGQMNTEAF
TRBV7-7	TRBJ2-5	ASSLVGQQETQY
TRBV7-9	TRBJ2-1	ASSLSSAIISYNEQF
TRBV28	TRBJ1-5	ASIGASPNQPQH
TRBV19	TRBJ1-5	ASSLRVDQPQH
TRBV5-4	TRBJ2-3	ASSWGTVASTDTQY
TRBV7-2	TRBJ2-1	ASSLRTPTSGDDNEQF
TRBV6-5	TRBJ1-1	ASSYSGRGEAF
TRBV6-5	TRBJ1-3	ASSYSLAGPGNTIY
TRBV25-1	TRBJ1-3	ASSATLGNTIY
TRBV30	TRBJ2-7	AWSTGVTYEQY
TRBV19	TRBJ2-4	ASRDGGRENIQY
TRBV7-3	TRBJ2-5	ASSLKVKETQY
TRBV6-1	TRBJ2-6	ASSGRQWGSGANVLT
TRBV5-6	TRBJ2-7	ASSLRERGYEQY
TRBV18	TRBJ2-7	ASSSGASYEQY
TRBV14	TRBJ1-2	ASSQKDRVGGYT
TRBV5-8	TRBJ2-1	ASSAGLDNEQF
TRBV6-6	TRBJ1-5	ASSPGRFNQPQH
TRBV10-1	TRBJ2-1	ASSEKTSGRLYNEQF
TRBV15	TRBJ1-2	ATSRDRGAYGYT